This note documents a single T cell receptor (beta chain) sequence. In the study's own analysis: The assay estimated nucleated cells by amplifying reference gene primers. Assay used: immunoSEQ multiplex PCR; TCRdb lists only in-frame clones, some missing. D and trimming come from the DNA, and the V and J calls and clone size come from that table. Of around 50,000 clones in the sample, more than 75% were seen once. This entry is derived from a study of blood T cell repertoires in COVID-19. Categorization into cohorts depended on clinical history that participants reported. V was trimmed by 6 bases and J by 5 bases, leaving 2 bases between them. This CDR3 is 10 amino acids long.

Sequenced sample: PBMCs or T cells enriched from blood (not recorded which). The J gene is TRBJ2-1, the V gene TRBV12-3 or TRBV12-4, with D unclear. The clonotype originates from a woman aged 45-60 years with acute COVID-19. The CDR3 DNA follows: TGTGCCAGCAGCAACAATGAGCAGTTCTTC. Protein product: CASSNNEQFF.